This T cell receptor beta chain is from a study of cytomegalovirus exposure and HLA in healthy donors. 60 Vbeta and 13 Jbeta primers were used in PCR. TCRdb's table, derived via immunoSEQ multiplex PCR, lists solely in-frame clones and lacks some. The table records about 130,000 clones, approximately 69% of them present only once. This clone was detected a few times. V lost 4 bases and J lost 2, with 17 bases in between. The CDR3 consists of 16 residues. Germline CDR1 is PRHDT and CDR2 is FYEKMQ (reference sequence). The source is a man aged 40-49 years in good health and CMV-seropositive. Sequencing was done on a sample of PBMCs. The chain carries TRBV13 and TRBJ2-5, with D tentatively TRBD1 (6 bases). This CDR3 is CASSSQQGTRQETQYF. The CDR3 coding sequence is TGTGCCAGCAGCTCACAACAGGGTACAAGACAAGAGACCCAGTACTTC.